This T cell receptor beta chain was sequenced during a study of blood T cell repertoires in COVID-19. Study at large: Samples taken during acute and convalescent COVID-19 were collected in the United States, Italy and Spain. T cells, B-cell-depleted T cells, or PBMCs provided the cDNA or gDNA that served as material.

In the source study's methods: Researchers report that nucleated cell counts were estimated from reference gene primer amplification. Assay used: immunoSEQ multiplex PCR; TCRdb lists only in-frame clones, some missing. The DNA was the basis for D and trimming; V, J and clone size are from that table. The table has more than 40,000 clones, about 90% seen once. The CDR3 spans 15 residues. J was trimmed by 0 bases and V by 2 bases; bases with no gene match: 0. The V gene's germline CDR1 is MNHEY and CDR2 SVGEGT. The TCR sequence derives from a man at least 80 years old with acute or convalescent COVID-19. The chain has TRBV6-2 or TRBV6-3 and TRBJ1-1; 10 positions agree with TRBD1. The sample comprised peripheral blood. The CDR3 is CASSYGTGVNTEAFF. CDR3 nucleotide sequence: TGTGCCAGCAGTTACGGGACAGGGGTGAACACTGAAGCTTTCTTT.